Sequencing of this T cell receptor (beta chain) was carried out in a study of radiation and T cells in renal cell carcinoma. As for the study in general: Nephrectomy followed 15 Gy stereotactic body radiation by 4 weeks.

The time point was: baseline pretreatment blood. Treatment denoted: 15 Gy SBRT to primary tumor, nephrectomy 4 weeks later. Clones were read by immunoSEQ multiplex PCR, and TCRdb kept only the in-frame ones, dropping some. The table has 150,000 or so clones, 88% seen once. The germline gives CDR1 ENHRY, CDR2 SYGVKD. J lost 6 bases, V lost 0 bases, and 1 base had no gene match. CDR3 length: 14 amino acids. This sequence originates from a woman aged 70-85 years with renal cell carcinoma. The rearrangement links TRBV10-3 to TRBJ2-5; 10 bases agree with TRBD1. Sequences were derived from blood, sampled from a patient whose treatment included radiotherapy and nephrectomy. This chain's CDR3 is CAISESGQGKTQYF. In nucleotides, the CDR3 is TGTGCCATCAGTGAGTCGGGACAGGGGAAGACCCAGTACTTC.